The 5 T cell receptor beta chains listed next were all sequenced from one sample in a study of vaccination and CD4 T cells after COVID-19. Oncomine TCR Beta short-read sequencing was applied to DNA from cultured CD4+ T cells. TCRdb reanalysed the PCR reads using MiXCR and keeps one entry per CDR3 protein. The table records 11,000 to 15,000 distinct CDR3 sequences, about 50% of them present only once. As to treatment: roughly 10-day PBMC culture with coronavirus spike peptide pools or control peptides (ViraFEST assay). Antigen specificity for these receptors is unknown. The specimen was CD4+ T cells from blood, cultured in vitro, collected before SARS-CoV-2 vaccination. These receptors were taken from a human donor who had recovered from COVID-19.

This sequence joins TRBV27 and TRBJ1-5; D perhaps matches TRBD1 (6 bases). CDR3 length equals 15 residues. Germline V gene lookup returns CDR1 MNHEY and CDR2 SMNVEV (reference sequence). The V and J ends lost 6 bases and 5 bases respectively, with 17 bases between them. The CDR3 here is CASRSGGQRDQPQHF. CDR3 coding DNA: TGTGCCAGCAGGAGCGGGGGCCAGCGCGATCAGCCCCAGCATTTT.

This clonotype was observed a handful of times. The CDR3 loop is CSARYSIGTEAFF. The CDR3 nucleotides are TGCAGTGCTAGGTACAGTATTGGGACCGAAGCTTTCTTT. J is TRBJ1-1 and V is TRBV20-1, with a weak D call TRBD1 (5 bases). Trimming shortened V by 3 bases and J by 8 bases, and 16 bases separated the two germline ends. Germline CDR1 and CDR2: DFQATT and SNEGSKA (reference sequence). The CDR3 length is 13 residues.

V usage is TRBV6-2 or TRBV6-3 and J usage is TRBJ1-5, with 7 bases identical to TRBD1. The CDR3 covers 14 residues. Trimming cost V 6 bases and J 5 bases; bases outside gene matches: 7. Per the germline V gene, CDR1 is MNHEY and CDR2 is SVGEGT. The CDR3, as DNA: TGTGCCAGCAGACCCGGACAGGCGGATCAGCCCCAGCATTTT. As protein: CASRPGQADQPQHF.

This clonotype has only a few counts. The chain carries TRBV27 and TRBJ1-1; D ambiguous. The germline V and J ends were trimmed by 5 bases and 1 base, with 8 bases remaining between them. The germline CDR1 and CDR2 sequences are MNHEY and SMNVEV (reference sequence). There are 13 residues in the CDR3. CDR3 region: CASSPRQNTEAFF. As DNA, the CDR3 is TGTGCCAGCAGTCCCCGACAGAACACTGAAGCTTTCTTT.

This rearrangement joins TRBV12-3 or TRBV12-4 to TRBJ1-1, with D possibly being TRBD1 (6 bases). V lost 6 bases to trimming and J lost 11 bases, with 13 bases between them. The CDR3 extends over 11 amino acids. The CDR3 DNA reads as TGTGCCAGCAGGACCACAGGGATCGCTTTCTTT. It codes for CASRTTGIAFF.